This TCR beta chain stems from a study of blood T cell repertoires in COVID-19 (dated by TCRdb to 2018 to 2021). For the wider study: Samples from collaborators originated in the United States, Italy and Spain and spanned both the acute and convalescent phases of COVID-19. The repertoires were made available in a free public database intended to serve as a resource for research on the immune response to SARS-CoV-2. The prospective study material was composed of cDNA or gDNA derived from T cells, B-cell-depleted T cells, or PBMCs. Samples came from the ongoing ImmuneRACE study (first 160 participants) plus 1,254 subjects from 6 global collaborators. Sample metadata almost always included a de-identified subject ID, COVID-19 status, age in years and sex. Deeply sampled blood TCRbeta repertoires from subjects exposed to, actively infected with, or recovered from COVID-19 were included in the dataset. Where HLA class I and class II types were available, the types were taken from metadata supplied by the sample provider, not from assay-based typing. Points the paper makes about the study in general: The quantity of clinical and demographic metadata differed by source and by participant and was supplied without curation.

The immunoSEQ Assay, a bias-controlled multiplex PCR, was used to amplify TCRbeta CDR3 regions from genomic DNA. The published analysis was carried out like this. Nucleated cell counts per sample were estimated from amplification of reference gene primers within the assay. To quantify the absolute abundance of each unique TCRbeta CDR3 rearrangement, sequence reads were collapsed and filtered. For each sample, productive Simpson clonality was calculated as the square root of Simpson's diversity index over productive rearrangements. TCRdb stores this immuneACCESS table with in-frame sequences only. Part of the clones is absent; in the studies checked, under half of the shortfall reflects unresolved V genes, and no reason is known for the rest. Clone size and the V and J calls come from that table; the DNA yielded D and trimming. This sample holds about 36,000 clones; 90% were observed only once. The ten biggest clones cover roughly 5.2% of the sample.

Points on this clone: Its cognate antigen has yet to be identified. Base qualities are not recorded, but no much larger clone differs from it by a single base.

The junction carries 10 bases between V and J, which are trimmed by 0 bases and 1 base respectively. For CDR1 and CDR2, the germline V gene lists SGDLS and YYNGEE. Reading from cysteine to phenylalanine, the CDR3 counts 15 amino acids. Only the CDR3 region is kept as DNA, spanning 45 bases read in frame from base 1. Each collaborating institution followed its own protocols to collect whole blood in K2EDTA tubes. Collaborator samples were shipped for TCRbeta analysis as frozen whole blood, isolated PBMCs, or DNA extracted from either sample type. The chain joins TRBV9 to TRBJ2-5; a confident D gene designation cannot be given. The sequenced material came from peripheral blood. The receptor's source is a human donor in a cohort sampled during active COVID-19. The DNA reads as follows: TGTGCCAGCAGCGTAGGTGCTTCCAGCCAAGAGACCCAGTACTTC. Protein translation: CASSVGASSQETQYF.